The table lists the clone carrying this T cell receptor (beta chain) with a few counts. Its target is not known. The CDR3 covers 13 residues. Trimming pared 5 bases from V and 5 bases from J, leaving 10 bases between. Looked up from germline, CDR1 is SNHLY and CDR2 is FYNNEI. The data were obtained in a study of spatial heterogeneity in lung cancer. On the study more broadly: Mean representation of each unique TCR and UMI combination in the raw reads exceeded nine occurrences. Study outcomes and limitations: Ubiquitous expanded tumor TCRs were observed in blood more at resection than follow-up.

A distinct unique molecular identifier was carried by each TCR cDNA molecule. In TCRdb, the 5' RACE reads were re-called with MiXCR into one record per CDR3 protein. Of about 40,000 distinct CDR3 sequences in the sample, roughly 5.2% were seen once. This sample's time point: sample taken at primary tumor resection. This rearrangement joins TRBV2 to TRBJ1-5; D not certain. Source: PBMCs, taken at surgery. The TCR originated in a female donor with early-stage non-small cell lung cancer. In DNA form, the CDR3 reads TGTGCCAGCAGTCTAGGAGGTTATCAGCCCCAGCATTTT. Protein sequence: CASSLGGYQPQHF. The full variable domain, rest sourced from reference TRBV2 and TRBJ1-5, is EPEVTQTPSHQVTQMGQEVILRCVPISNHLYFYWYRQILGQKVEFLVSFYNNEISEKSEIFDDQFSVERPDGSNFTLKIRSTKLEDSAMYFCASSLGGYQPQHFGDGTRLSIL.